This T cell receptor (beta chain) was identified in a study of blood T cells in healthy people across ages. PCR was performed a second time for about 7 to 11 cycles using a sample-barcoded 5' primer and a J-beta primer mix. Tags on each cDNA molecule came from a template-switch adaptor with 12 random nucleotides. TCRdb re-called the 5' RACE reads through MiXCR, storing one row per CDR3 protein. The sample has roughly 800,000 distinct CDR3 sequences; around a quarter are singletons. No fewer than 5.5 micrograms of total RNA were isolated from every sample. V shed 5 bases and J 6 bases; nucleotides not matched to a gene: 13. Germline V lookup: CDR1 KGHSH, CDR2 LQKENI. The CDR3 has 17 residues. The sample also formed part of further work on T cells of mothers and their children. That work adds: Normalized overlap was always slightly, never significantly, higher in related than unrelated mother-child pairs.

This rearrangement joins TRBV18 to TRBJ1-4; 9 nucleotides align to TRBD1. The sequence derives from a boy younger than 18 in good health. Sequenced: blood. The CDR3 DNA reads as TGTGCCAGCTCAGCTCTCGATCTGGGGACAGGGTATGAAAAACTGTTTTTT. It specifies CASSALDLGTGYEKLFF.